Presented here are 9 T cell receptor beta chains from one specimen sequenced in a study of response to subunit inactivated influenza vaccine. MiXCR, run by TCRdb on the RT-PCR reads, gives a single entry per CDR3 protein. The sample lists hundreds of thousands of distinct CDR3 sequences, roughly 18% occurring once. The sequences come from PBMCs from blood, collected approximately 5 days after vaccination. Every receptor here comes from a middle-aged man who received an inactivated influenza vaccine.

This chain links TRBV7-2 with TRBJ1-6; no firm D call. Germline V gene lookup returns CDR1 SGHTA and CDR2 FQGNSA. The CDR3 totals 13 residues. Trimming cost V 3 bases and J 6 bases, with 6 bases left between them. The CDR3 DNA follows: TGTGCCAGCAGCTTGGAGTCTAATTCACCCCTCCACTTT. This encodes CASSLESNSPLHF.

The rearrangement joins TRBV20-1 to TRBJ1-2; the match to TRBD1 covers 9 bases. The germline CDR1 and CDR2 sequences are DFQATT and SNEGSKA (reference sequence). The J segment lost 5 bases and the V segment lost 5 bases, leaving 6 bases of the junction unmatched. This CDR3 has 13 residues. CDR3 loop: CSAGTGQTYGYTF. The CDR3, as DNA: TGCAGTGCTGGGACAGGGCAAACATATGGCTACACCTTC.

The rearrangement joins TRBV3-1 to TRBJ2-3; the D gene is possibly TRBD2 (5 bases). Germline V lookup: CDR1 LGHDT, CDR2 YNNKEL (reference sequence). This CDR3 is 15 amino acids long. Trimming pared 0 bases from V and 8 bases from J, leaving 15 bases between. The CDR3 DNA reads TGTGCCAGCAGCCAAGATCGGGGTAGTTCAGGTACGCAGTATTTT. This translates into CASSQDRGSSGTQYF.

V gene TRBV6-1 combines with J gene TRBJ1-2; D is ambiguous. The CDR3 loop spans 13 amino acids. Trimming removed 2 bases from V and 7 bases from J, with 11 bases in between. Germline V gene sequence: CDR1 MNHNS, CDR2 SASEGT. The CDR3 nucleotides are TGTGCCAGCAGTGAACCGGCGGGTTTTGGCTACACCTTC. Amino acids: CASSEPAGFGYTF.

V gene TRBV24-1 combines with J gene TRBJ2-1; 8 positions match TRBD2. The CDR3 sequence is 14 residues long. V shed 9 bases, J shed 7 bases, and the junction held 10 bases outside the gene matches. CDR1 and CDR2 (germline): KGHDR, SFDVKD. CDR3 region: CATGRGTSYNEQFF. The DNA of the CDR3 is TGTGCCACCGGCCGAGGGACTAGTTATAATGAGCAGTTCTTC.

Worth noting for this clonotype: An end of the junction does not agree with germline; a read error may underlie this. The chain is built from TRBV6-1 and TRBJ2-1; D may be TRBD2 (7 bases). The germline CDR1 and CDR2 sequences are MNHNS and SASEGT. The CDR3 consists of 15 residues. The CDR3 loop reads CAGSGVRGSYNEQFF. The CDR3 region has the DNA TGTGCCGGCAGCGGGGTCAGGGGTTCCTACAATGAGCAGTTCTTC.

The chain recombines TRBV7-9 with TRBJ2-3, with TRBD2 matching over 10 bases. CDR1 and CDR2 from the germline V gene are SEHNR and FQNEAQ (reference sequence). The CDR3 has 17 residues. Trimming at V came to 8 bases and at J to 2 bases, leaving 13 bases not matched to a gene. The CDR3 reads CASGLKLAGLFTDTQYF. The CDR3, as DNA: TGTGCCAGCGGCCTCAAACTAGCGGGGTTATTCACAGATACGCAGTATTTT.

This clonotype has only a few counts. J is TRBJ2-2 and V is TRBV29-1; possible D gene TRBD1, 8 bases. The V gene's germline CDR1 is SQVTM and CDR2 ANQGSEA. CDR3 size: 13 residues. CDR3 sequence: CGGGQANTGELFF. CDR3 DNA: TGCGGGGGGGGACAGGCGAACACCGGGGAGCTGTTTTTT.

This clonotype has just a few counts. The chain employs TRBV6-5 and TRBJ2-5; no clear D gene. Trimming left V 2 bases short and J 4 bases short, with 17 bases between. The CDR3 is made up of 16 amino acids. CDR1 is MNHEY, CDR2 SVGAGI, per germline. Written as DNA, the CDR3 is TGTGCCAGCAGTTACCTCGGTCGGCGTCATGGAGAGACCCAGTACTTC. This encodes CASSYLGRRHGETQYF.